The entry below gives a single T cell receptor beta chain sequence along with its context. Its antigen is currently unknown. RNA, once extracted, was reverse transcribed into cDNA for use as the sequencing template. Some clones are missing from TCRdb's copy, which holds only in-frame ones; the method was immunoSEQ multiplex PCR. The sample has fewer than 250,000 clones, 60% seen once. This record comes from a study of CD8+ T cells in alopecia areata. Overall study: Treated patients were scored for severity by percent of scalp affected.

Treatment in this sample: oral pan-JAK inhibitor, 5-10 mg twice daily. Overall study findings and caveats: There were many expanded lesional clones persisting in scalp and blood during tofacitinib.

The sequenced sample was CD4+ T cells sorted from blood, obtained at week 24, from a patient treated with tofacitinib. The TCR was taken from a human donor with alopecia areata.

The chain's CDR3 is CASSIRQGEGEQYF. The DNA for the CDR3 is TGTGCCAGCAGCATCAGACAGGGAGAAGGCGAGCAGTACTTC. The chain is built from TRBV9 and TRBJ2-7; 7 bases line up with TRBD1. V shed 4 bases and J 6 bases; nucleotides not matched to a gene: 10. There are 14 residues in the CDR3. Germline CDR1 is SGDLS and CDR2 is YYNGEE.